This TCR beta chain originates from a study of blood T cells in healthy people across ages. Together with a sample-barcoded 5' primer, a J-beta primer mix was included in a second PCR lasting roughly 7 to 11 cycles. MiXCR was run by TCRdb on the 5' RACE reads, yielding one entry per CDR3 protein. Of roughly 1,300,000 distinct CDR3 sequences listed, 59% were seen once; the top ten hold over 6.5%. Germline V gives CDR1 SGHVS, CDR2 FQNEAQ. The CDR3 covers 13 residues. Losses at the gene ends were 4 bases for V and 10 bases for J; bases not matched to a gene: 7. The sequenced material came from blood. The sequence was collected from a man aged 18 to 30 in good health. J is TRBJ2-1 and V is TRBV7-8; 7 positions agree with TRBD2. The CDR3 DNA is TGTGCCAGCAGCTCAATCGGGACTAACGAGCAGTTCTTC. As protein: CASSSIGTNEQFF.